These T cell receptor beta chains were read from a single sample in a study of response to subunit inactivated influenza vaccine. TCRdb re-called the RT-PCR reads with MiXCR, one entry per CDR3 protein. Found here are 600,000 to 700,000 distinct CDR3 sequences, roughly 15% of them singletons; the top ten hold about 7.6%. The sample here was PBMCs from blood, taken 14 days before vaccination. All receptors derive from a middle-aged man who received an inactivated influenza vaccine. The CDR3 runs from the conserved cysteine through the conserved F or W. D genes are given only for firm matches. The size of a clone is reported for some rows only, either as once, few or many, or as a class for expanded clones.

d_call,clone_size,v_call,j_call,cdr3_nt,cdr3_aa
-,many,TRBV29-1,TRBJ1-2,TGCAGTGCTAGAGTAGCGGATAACTATGGCTACACCTTC,CSARVADNYGYTF
TRBD1,-,TRBV7-9,TRBJ2-7,TGTGCCAGCAGCTTAGTTCCGGGACAGGGTTTTGAGCAGTACTTC,CASSLVPGQGFEQYF
-,-,TRBV4-3,TRBJ1-6,TGCGCCAGCAGCCAAGATAATATTTATTCACCCCTCCACTTT,CASSQDNIYSPLHF
TRBD2,few,TRBV7-2,TRBJ2-5,TGTGCCAGCAGCTCGACTAGCGGGGGGGCGGGGACCCAGTACTTC,CASSSTSGGAGTQYF
-,many,TRBV5-6,TRBJ2-2,TGTGCCAGCAGCGTCGGGACTCCGGAGCTGTTTTTT,CASSVGTPELFF
TRBD1,-,TRBV5-1,TRBJ2-2,TGCGCCAGCAGCTGGACAGGGTCCACCGGGGAGCTGTTTTTT,CASSWTGSTGELFF
TRBD1,many,TRBV5-1,TRBJ2-3,TGCGCCAGCAGCTTGGGGACAGGCGGCGGAGATACGCAGTATTTT,CASSLGTGGGDTQYF
-,-,TRBV12-3/TRBV12-4,TRBJ2-1,TGTGCCAGCAGTTCTTGGGACGCTGGCCCCCAGTTCTTC,CASSSWDAGPQFF
TRBD2,few,TRBV6-1,TRBJ2-5,TGTGCCAGCAGTGACGGACTAGCGGGAGGGACCCAGTACTTC,CASSDGLAGGTQYF
-,-,TRBV2,TRBJ1-2,TGTGCCAGCAGTGATCAGGGCGGTGCTAACTATGGCTACACCTTC,CASSDQGGANYGYTF
-,few,TRBV4-3,TRBJ2-2,TGCGCCAGCAGCCAAGATGACAGTTTCATGAATTTCGGGGAGCTGTTTTTT,CASSQDDSFMNFGELFF
-,many,TRBV12-3/TRBV12-4,TRBJ2-7,TGTGCCAGCAGCCTCGGACAGAACTACGAGCAGTACTTC,CASSLGQNYEQYF
TRBD1,-,TRBV6-4,TRBJ2-5,TGTGCCAGCCATGGGACAGGGGGCGCGAGAGAGACCCAGTACTTC,CASHGTGGARETQYF
TRBD1,many,TRBV29-1,TRBJ2-7,TGCAGCGCCCGACAGGGGGGCGAGCAGTACTTC,CSARQGGEQYF
TRBD2,-,TRBV5-1,TRBJ2-3,TGCGCCAGCAGCATGGGACTAGCGACCAGCACAGATACGCAGTATTTT,CASSMGLATSTDTQYF
-,few,TRBV2,TRBJ1-6,TGTGCCAGCAGTGAGGAGGGGACGATGCCTCGACCCCTCCACTTT,CASSEEGTMPRPLHF
TRBD1,few,TRBV20-1,TRBJ2-5,TGCAGTGCTTTGGGGACAGGGACGGGGGAGACCCAGTACTTC,CSALGTGTGETQYF
-,-,TRBV29-1,TRBJ2-7,TGCAGCGCGAGACTGACAGACTTCTACGAGCAGTACTTC,CSARLTDFYEQYF
-,many,TRBV12-3/TRBV12-4,TRBJ2-5,TGTGCCAGCAGTCGAGAATGGACCCAGTACTTC,CASSREWTQYF
TRBD1,few,TRBV12-3/TRBV12-4,TRBJ2-3,TGTGCCAGCACGGAGACAGGGTTTGCAGATACGCAGTATTTT,CASTETGFADTQYF
TRBD2,-,TRBV20-1,TRBJ2-1,TGCAGTGCTCTGAGGACTAGCGGGGGATCTGAGCAGTTCTTC,CSALRTSGGSEQFF
-,-,TRBV2,TRBJ1-5,TGTGCCAGCAGTCCAGTCATAAGCAATCAGCCCCAGCATTTT,CASSPVISNQPQHF
-,-,TRBV12-3/TRBV12-4,TRBJ2-2,TGTGCCAGCAGTTTTAGGGGAGGGCTGTTTTTT,CASSFRGGLFF
-,few,TRBV5-1,TRBJ2-7,TGCGCCAGCAGCTCGGACGGACTCTCCGGGGACGAGCAGTACTTC,CASSSDGLSGDEQYF
TRBD1,few,TRBV5-1,TRBJ2-2,TGCGCCAGCAGCTCCGACAGGGGCACCGGGGAGCTGTTTTTT,CASSSDRGTGELFF
TRBD1,-,TRBV28,TRBJ2-5,TGTGCCAGCGACAACGGACAGGATATTCAAGAGACCCAGTACTTC,CASDNGQDIQETQYF
-,-,TRBV10-3,TRBJ2-5,TGTGCCATCAGTGAGAGGGGACAAGAGACCCAGTACTTC,CAISERGQETQYF
-,-,TRBV20-1,TRBJ2-5,TGCAGTGCCAACATAGGGGTGGAAGAGACCCAGTACTTC,CSANIGVEETQYF
-,-,TRBV2,TRBJ1-5,TGTGCCAGCAGTGATGGACTGCGGGATCAGCCCCAGCATTTT,CASSDGLRDQPQHF
TRBD1,-,TRBV12-3/TRBV12-4,TRBJ2-2,TGTGCCAGCAGTTTGGGCGGGACAGGGATCTCCGGGGAGCTGTTTTTT,CASSLGGTGISGELFF
-,-,TRBV4-2,TRBJ2-2,TGTGCCAGCAGCCAAGATCTCGGGTCGTGGGGGCACACCGGGGAGCTGTTTTTT,CASSQDLGSWGHTGELFF
TRBD2,many,TRBV9,TRBJ2-1,TGTGCCAGCAGCGCCGGACTAGCGGGAGATAATGAGCAGTTCTTC,CASSAGLAGDNEQFF
-,few,TRBV9,TRBJ2-1,TGTGCCAGCAGCGTAGCCCTCTACAATGAGCAGTTCTTC,CASSVALYNEQFF
-,-,TRBV20-1,TRBJ1-5,TGCAGTGCTAGAGATCTCGACAGCTTGAGAACCCAGCATTTT,CSARDLDSLRTQHF
-,-,TRBV2,TRBJ2-6,TGTGCCAGCACGAGGGATCCCTCTGGGGCCAACGTCCTGACTTTC,CASTRDPSGANVLTF
-,few,TRBV7-8,TRBJ2-7,TGTGCCAGCAGCTTAGGACTGCGTAGTAGATCCTACGAGCAGTACTTC,CASSLGLRSRSYEQYF
-,-,TRBV7-6,TRBJ2-5,TGTGCCAGCAGCCCGTGGGCGGGGGCCAGATCCAGAGAGACCCAGTACTTC,CASSPWAGARSRETQYF
-,few,TRBV4-3,TRBJ1-1,TGCGCCAGCAGCCAAGAATTGACTGGACAGACTGAAGCTTTCTTT,CASSQELTGQTEAFF
TRBD2,few,TRBV5-1,TRBJ2-1,TGCGCCAGCAGCTTGGATACTAGCGGGGGATCCTACAATGAGCAGTTCTTC,CASSLDTSGGSYNEQFF
-,-,TRBV2,TRBJ2-1,TGTGCCAGCAGTGCGTCCAAAAGCTCCTACAATGAGCAGTTCTTC,CASSASKSSYNEQFF
-,-,TRBV20-1,TRBJ2-3,TGCAGTGCTAGGGCAGGGGCCAGCACAGATACGCAGTATTTT,CSARAGASTDTQYF
TRBD2,-,TRBV6-2/TRBV6-3,TRBJ2-2,TGTGCCAGCCGTAGCGGGAGGGCCGTCGGGGAGCTGTTTTTT,CASRSGRAVGELFF
-,many,TRBV4-3,TRBJ2-7,TGCGCCAGCAGCCAAGAATTGGGCAGCTCCTACGAGCAGTACTTC,CASSQELGSSYEQYF
-,few,TRBV6-2/TRBV6-3,TRBJ2-3,TGTGCCAGCAGTCGAACGACCTCCCGGGCAGATACGCAGTATTTT,CASSRTTSRADTQYF
TRBD1,few,TRBV6-2/TRBV6-3,TRBJ2-7,TGTGCCAGCAGTTATAGGGGGCCGTCGCGGGAGCAGTACTTC,CASSYRGPSREQYF
TRBD2,few,TRBV7-8,TRBJ2-3,TGTGCCAGCAGCCTCGGGAGGCCTAGCACAGATACGCAGTATTTT,CASSLGRPSTDTQYF
TRBD1,-,TRBV5-6,TRBJ2-1,TGTGCCAGCAGCGGCACGACAGGGAGCAATGAGCAGTTCTTC,CASSGTTGSNEQFF
TRBD2,-,TRBV28,TRBJ2-1,TGTGCCAGCCCTGTTCCGGGGGGGTACAATGAGCAGTTCTTC,CASPVPGGYNEQFF
-,few,TRBV12-3/TRBV12-4,TRBJ2-1,TGTGCCAGCAGTTGGACTTCCGGGACAGAGCAGTTCTTC,CASSWTSGTEQFF
-,few,TRBV9,TRBJ2-1,TGTGCCAGCAGCGTAGCGGTCAAGACGGGAGATCACAATGAGCAGTTCTTC,CASSVAVKTGDHNEQFF
TRBD1,many,TRBV29-1,TRBJ2-7,TGCAGCGTGGGGACAGGGTCTTCCTACGAGCAGTACTTC,CSVGTGSSYEQYF
-,many,TRBV7-8,TRBJ2-2,TGTGCCAGCAGCTTACCGGCTGTTGGAAACACCGGGGAGCTGTTTTTT,CASSLPAVGNTGELFF